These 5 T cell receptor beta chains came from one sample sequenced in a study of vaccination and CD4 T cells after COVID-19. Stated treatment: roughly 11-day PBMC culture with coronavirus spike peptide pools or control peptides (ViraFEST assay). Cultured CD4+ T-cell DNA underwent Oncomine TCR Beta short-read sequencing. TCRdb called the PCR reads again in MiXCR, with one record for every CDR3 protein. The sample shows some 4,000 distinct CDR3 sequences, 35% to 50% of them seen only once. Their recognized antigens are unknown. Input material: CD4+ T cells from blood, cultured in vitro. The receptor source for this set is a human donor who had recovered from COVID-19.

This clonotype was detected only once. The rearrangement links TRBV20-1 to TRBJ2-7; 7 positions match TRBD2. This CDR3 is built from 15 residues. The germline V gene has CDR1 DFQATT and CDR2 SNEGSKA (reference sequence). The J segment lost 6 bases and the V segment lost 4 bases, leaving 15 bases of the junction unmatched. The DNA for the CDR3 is TGCAGTGCTACTAGTCATCGCGGGGAGGGGCGCGAGCAGTACTTC. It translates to CSATSHRGEGREQYF.

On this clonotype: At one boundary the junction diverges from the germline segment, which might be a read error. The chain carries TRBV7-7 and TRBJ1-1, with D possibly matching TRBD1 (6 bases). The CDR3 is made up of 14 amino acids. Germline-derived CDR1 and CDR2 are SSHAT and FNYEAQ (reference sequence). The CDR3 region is CASSDPTGYTEAFF. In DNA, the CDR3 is TGTGCTAGCAGCGACCCGACAGGATACACTGAAGCTTTCTTT.

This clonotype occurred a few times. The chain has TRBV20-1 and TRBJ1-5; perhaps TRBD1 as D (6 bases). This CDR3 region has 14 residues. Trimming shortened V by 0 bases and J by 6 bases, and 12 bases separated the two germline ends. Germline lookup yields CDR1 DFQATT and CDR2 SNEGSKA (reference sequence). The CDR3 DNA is TGCAGTGCTAGAGATCAAAGGGGGAGTCAGCCCCAGCATTTT. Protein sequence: CSARDQRGSQPQHF.

The CDR3: CATRGFSTGELFF. Written as DNA, the CDR3 is TGTGCCACCAGAGGATTTTCCACCGGGGAGCTGTTTTTT. The chain has TRBV24-1 and TRBJ2-2; D remains unclear. The germline CDR1 and CDR2 sequences are KGHDR and SFDVKD. The CDR3 runs to 13 residues. Trimming took off 7 bases at V and 4 bases at J, with 9 bases between the two ends.

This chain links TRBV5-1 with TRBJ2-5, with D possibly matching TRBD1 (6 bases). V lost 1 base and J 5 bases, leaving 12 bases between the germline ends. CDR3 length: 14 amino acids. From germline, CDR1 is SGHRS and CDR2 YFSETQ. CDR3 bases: TGCGCCAGCAGCTTGTGGGGGCAGCAGGAGACCCAGTACTTC. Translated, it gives CASSLWGQQETQYF.